The sequence of this T cell receptor beta chain was determined in a study of memory CD4+ T cells and cytomegalovirus serostatus. Study conclusions and caveats: The CMV-associated TCR signature appears largely within the CD4+ memory repertoire.

Of note for this clone: Its target is unknown.

As handled by the study authors: After removing out-of-frame reads, approximately 2.2 million distinct TCRbeta sequences remained. The table came from immunoSEQ multiplex PCR; TCRdb's copy has only in-frame clones and leaves some out. V and J calls and clone size come straight from that table; D and trimming were deduced from the DNA. The sample lists 50,000 to 65,000 clones; about 80% were seen once. V dropped 6 bases and J dropped 5 bases, with 13 bases sitting between them. Germline V gene data show CDR1 as MNHEY and CDR2 as SVGAGI. The CDR3 spans 13 residues. The sort gate was single viable CD3+CD4+CD8-CD45RO+ cells for memory CD4+ T cells.

This TCR was recovered from an adult in good health and CMV-seropositive. The genes are TRBV6-5 and TRBJ1-2, with D perhaps matching TRBD1 (6 bases). The specimen was memory CD4+ T cells from blood. The DNA for the CDR3 is TGTGCCAGCAGCCAACAGGGAAAATATGGCTACACCTTC. It codes for CASSQQGKYGYTF.